The T cell receptor (gamma chain) described here comes from a study of intestinal T cells in coeliac disease (dated by TCRdb to about 2020). Describing the broader study: Coeliac patients were found to be much younger than controls, with mean ages of approximately 16.0 versus 55 years recorded in the TRG cohort. A second, larger TCR-gamma (TRG) cohort included duodenal biopsies from approximately 33 coeliac disease patients and approximately 23 non-coeliac controls. In the TCR-delta (TRD) cohort, there were duodenal biopsies from some ten coeliac disease patients and some ten non-coeliac controls.

About this clone: The antigen this receptor binds is unknown. Base qualities are not recorded, but no much larger clone differs from it by a single base.

The paper as a whole reports these results and caveats: Repeated CDR3 amino acid sequences could not be distinguished from PCR duplicates in the analysis. FFPE-derived DNA was found to be relatively degraded, and loss of a proportion of TCR sequences in each sample was likely caused by this degradation. Of roughly 54 biopsies, around 51 (approximately 94%) were correctly classified by TRG clustering, which had a reported leave-one-out accuracy of about 90%. A significant age difference was observed between coeliac and control groups, although significant classification was not yielded by an age-split analysis. All 20 or so biopsies in training were correctly classified by TRD kmer-based clustering, and a leave-one-out accuracy of about 89% was reported.

Genomic DNA was extracted with the QIAamp DNA FFPE tissue kit from ten 5-um FFPE scrolls per case. Classification of coeliac disease based on the TCR repertoire was tested using fully anonymised formalin-fixed paraffin-embedded duodenal biopsies that were surplus to diagnostic needs. The CDR3 sequence holds 15 residues, the cysteine and phenylalanine included. Here the CDR3 DNA is all that survives: 45 bases in frame from base 1. The germline V gene supplies CDR1 EGSNGY and CDR2 YDSYNSKV. Germline trimming amounts to 3 bases on V and 7 bases on J, with 11 as the count of junction bases outside the gene matches. The library was obtained by multiplex PCR. TCRdb records Ion Torrent PGM as the sequencer. The LymphoTrack kit, which has primers carrying Illumina adapters, was used to amplify TRG repertoires from roughly 220 ng of biopsy DNA. TRG amplicons were cleaned up with AMPure XP beads, measured on a 2100 Bioanalyzer, and combined in equimolar amounts. Sequencing of TRG libraries was performed on an Ion PGM instrument. For the original study's pipeline: Using FastX, any read was removed if more than 10% of its nucleotides had quality scores below the third quartile calculated per patient. Reads were aligned with IMGT/HighV-QUEST to assign V, D and J genes, identify CDR3 regions and assess functionality. After the sequences were translated into amino acids, every sequence predicted to be non-functional was thrown out. CDR3s were split into kmers with and without positional annotation, PCA was performed on kmer frequencies, and samples were clustered using all 1023 combinations of PCs 1-10. Classification was validated by leave-one-out cross-validation, re-optimising parameters on the remaining samples each time. Using the vegan R package, Shannon diversity was calculated from repeated random subsamples whose size matched the lowest read count. The public reads were reprocessed by TCRdb using CATT, and rows of matching DNA were later combined. The authors' filters were not applied to this entry. The sample has thousands of gamma-chain clones on record, 45% to 50% of them singletons. The top ten clonotypes cover about 4.7% of the sample.

Material: a duodenal biopsy. The chain couples TRGV2 to TRGJP2. The receptor was isolated from a human donor with celiac disease. In nucleotide form, the sequence is TGTGCCACCTGGGACCCGGGGGGGTATGATTGGATCAAGACGTTT. The translation is CATWDPGGYDWIKTF.